These T cell receptor beta chains were read from a single sample in a study of cytomegalovirus exposure and HLA in healthy donors. Clones were sequenced by immunoSEQ multiplex PCR, and TCRdb holds only the in-frame ones, with some missing. Among 150,000 to 200,000 clones listed, 70% to 90% were seen once. The sample was PBMCs. These receptors came from a man aged 18 to 29 in good health and CMV-seropositive. The CDR3 runs from the conserved cysteine through the conserved F or W. The order of the fields is D gene, V gene, clone size, J gene, CDR3 protein, CDR3 DNA. A D gene is named only where the DNA matches it firmly. The size of a clone is reported for some rows only, either as once, few or many, or as a class for expanded clones.

D gene: TRBD2; V gene: TRBV5-4; clone size: -; J gene: TRBJ2-1; CDR3 protein: CASSWTSGGNEQFF; CDR3 DNA: TGTGCCAGCAGCTGGACTAGCGGGGGCAATGAGCAGTTCTTC
D gene: TRBD1; V gene: TRBV7-9; clone size: -; J gene: TRBJ2-5; CDR3 protein: CASSLGDSSVETQYF; CDR3 DNA: TGTGCCAGCAGCTTGGGGGACAGTTCAGTAGAGACCCAGTACTTC
D gene: -; V gene: TRBV5-4; clone size: -; J gene: TRBJ2-1; CDR3 protein: CASSLSRDSPYNEQFF; CDR3 DNA: TGTGCCAGCAGCTTGTCCCGGGACTCCCCCTACAATGAGCAGTTCTTC
D gene: TRBD2; V gene: TRBV9; clone size: -; J gene: TRBJ2-1; CDR3 protein: CASSVLLSPTSGTSNEQFF; CDR3 DNA: TGTGCCAGCAGCGTACTCCTCTCCCCGACTAGCGGCACCTCCAATGAGCAGTTCTTC
D gene: -; V gene: TRBV6-5; clone size: -; J gene: TRBJ2-7; CDR3 protein: CASSLQGHEQYF; CDR3 DNA: TGTGCCAGCAGTCTGCAGGGCCACGAGCAGTACTTC
D gene: -; V gene: TRBV10-3; clone size: -; J gene: TRBJ1-1; CDR3 protein: CAISPSRGGTEAFF; CDR3 DNA: TGTGCCATCAGCCCCTCAAGGGGTGGCACTGAAGCTTTCTTT
D gene: TRBD2; V gene: TRBV7-2; clone size: -; J gene: TRBJ2-7; CDR3 protein: CASSLDGGASREQYF; CDR3 DNA: TGTGCCAGCAGCTTAGACGGGGGGGCCTCTCGGGAGCAGTACTTC
D gene: TRBD2; V gene: TRBV5-4; clone size: -; J gene: TRBJ2-1; CDR3 protein: CASSWGLGCHEQFF; CDR3 DNA: TGTGCCAGCAGCTGGGGACTAGGCTGCCATGAGCAGTTCTTC
D gene: TRBD2; V gene: TRBV29-1; clone size: -; J gene: TRBJ2-1; CDR3 protein: CSVVAAGGGDEQFF; CDR3 DNA: TGCAGCGTTGTAGCAGCGGGGGGGGGCGATGAGCAGTTCTTC
D gene: -; V gene: TRBV7-9; clone size: -; J gene: TRBJ2-7; CDR3 protein: CASSLGTAYSYEQYF; CDR3 DNA: TGTGCCAGCAGCTTAGGGACAGCTTACTCCTACGAGCAGTACTTC
D gene: TRBD2; V gene: TRBV11-3; clone size: -; J gene: TRBJ2-2; CDR3 protein: CASSAGLAGGQSGELFF; CDR3 DNA: TGTGCCAGCAGCGCCGGACTAGCGGGGGGGCAAAGCGGGGAGCTGTTTTTT
D gene: -; V gene: TRBV6-6; clone size: -; J gene: TRBJ1-1; CDR3 protein: CASSYSPGTEAFF; CDR3 DNA: TGTGCCAGCAGTTACTCTCCGGGCACTGAAGCTTTCTTT
D gene: -; V gene: TRBV11-2; clone size: -; J gene: TRBJ2-7; CDR3 protein: CASSLVSRDYEQYF; CDR3 DNA: TGTGCCAGCAGCTTAGTTTCTAGAGACTACGAGCAGTACTTC
D gene: TRBD1; V gene: TRBV29-1; clone size: few; J gene: TRBJ2-7; CDR3 protein: CSDSPRDRAYEQYF; CDR3 DNA: TGCAGCGATTCGCCCCGGGACAGGGCGTACGAGCAGTACTTC
D gene: -; V gene: TRBV7-2; clone size: -; J gene: TRBJ2-5; CDR3 protein: CASSPGGPQETQYF; CDR3 DNA: TGTGCCAGCAGCCCAGGGGGGCCGCAAGAGACCCAGTACTTC
D gene: -; V gene: TRBV7-9; clone size: -; J gene: TRBJ1-1; CDR3 protein: CASSLGWTDTEAFF; CDR3 DNA: TGTGCCAGCAGCTTAGGGTGGACAGACACTGAAGCTTTCTTT
D gene: -; V gene: TRBV21-1; clone size: once; J gene: TRBJ1-1; CDR3 protein: CASSPRLGGITEAFF; CDR3 DNA: TGTGCCAGCAGCCCGCGGCTCGGGGGTATCACTGAAGCTTTCTTT
D gene: -; V gene: TRBV6-1; clone size: -; J gene: TRBJ2-5; CDR3 protein: CASRGGNQETQYF; CDR3 DNA: TGTGCCAGCCGAGGAGGGAATCAAGAGACCCAGTACTTC
D gene: -; V gene: TRBV6-5; clone size: -; J gene: TRBJ1-6; CDR3 protein: CASSYEGRNSPLHF; CDR3 DNA: TGTGCCAGCAGTTATGAAGGGAGGAATTCACCCCTCCACTTT
D gene: -; V gene: TRBV18; clone size: -; J gene: TRBJ1-2; CDR3 protein: CASSPNSDSVYGYTF; CDR3 DNA: TGTGCCAGCTCACCCAACTCCGACAGTGTATATGGCTACACCTTC
D gene: TRBD1; V gene: TRBV4-2; clone size: -; J gene: TRBJ2-7; CDR3 protein: CASSQERSGGGYEQYF; CDR3 DNA: TGTGCCAGCAGCCAAGAGAGGTCAGGGGGCGGATACGAGCAGTACTTC
D gene: -; V gene: TRBV7-2; clone size: -; J gene: TRBJ1-3; CDR3 protein: CASSLDPAGSGNTIYF; CDR3 DNA: TGTGCCAGCAGCTTAGATCCGGCGGGTTCGGGAAACACCATATATTTT
D gene: TRBD1; V gene: TRBV9; clone size: -; J gene: TRBJ1-2; CDR3 protein: CASSVVRTGSYTF; CDR3 DNA: TGTGCCAGCAGCGTAGTTCGGACAGGAAGCTACACCTTC
D gene: TRBD2; V gene: TRBV19; clone size: once; J gene: TRBJ2-2; CDR3 protein: CASRTSRVLAGGNTGELFF; CDR3 DNA: TGTGCCAGTAGAACCAGCAGGGTGCTAGCGGGGGGGAACACCGGGGAGCTGTTTTTT
D gene: -; V gene: TRBV10-3; clone size: once; J gene: TRBJ1-2; CDR3 protein: CAISESGFYGYTF; CDR3 DNA: TGTGCCATCAGTGAGTCTGGCTTCTATGGCTACACCTTC
D gene: TRBD2; V gene: TRBV7-8; clone size: -; J gene: TRBJ2-7; CDR3 protein: CAGRTLAASSYEQYF; CDR3 DNA: TGTGCCGGAAGAACTCTAGCGGCGAGCTCCTACGAGCAGTACTTC
D gene: TRBD2; V gene: TRBV18; clone size: -; J gene: TRBJ2-1; CDR3 protein: CASSPFASGGDEQFF; CDR3 DNA: TGTGCCAGCTCACCATTCGCTAGCGGGGGGGATGAGCAGTTCTTC
D gene: -; V gene: TRBV4-1; clone size: -; J gene: TRBJ2-7; CDR3 protein: CASSPFRAPSYEQYF; CDR3 DNA: TGCGCCAGCAGCCCGTTCAGGGCGCCGTCCTACGAGCAGTACTTC
D gene: -; V gene: TRBV25-1; clone size: few; J gene: TRBJ2-4; CDR3 protein: CASSESGGVAKNIQYF; CDR3 DNA: TGTGCCAGCAGTGAATCCGGCGGGGTAGCCAAAAACATTCAGTACTTC
D gene: TRBD1; V gene: TRBV19; clone size: -; J gene: TRBJ1-2; CDR3 protein: CASNDRAGYTF; CDR3 DNA: TGTGCCAGTAACGACAGGGCTGGCTACACCTTC
D gene: -; V gene: TRBV6-1; clone size: once; J gene: TRBJ1-1; CDR3 protein: CASSTQGANTEAFF; CDR3 DNA: TGTGCCAGCAGTACACAAGGGGCGAACACTGAAGCTTTCTTT
D gene: TRBD1; V gene: TRBV6-1; clone size: -; J gene: TRBJ1-3; CDR3 protein: CASGTGFEPGNTIYF; CDR3 DNA: TGTGCCAGCGGGACAGGGTTCGAGCCTGGAAACACCATATATTTT
D gene: -; V gene: TRBV4-3; clone size: -; J gene: TRBJ1-1; CDR3 protein: CASSQDRSRSTEAFF; CDR3 DNA: TGCGCCAGCAGCCAAGACCGGTCCCGATCCACTGAAGCTTTCTTT
D gene: -; V gene: TRBV6-1; clone size: -; J gene: TRBJ1-5; CDR3 protein: CASVWQGGSNQPQHF; CDR3 DNA: TGTGCCAGCGTATGGCAAGGGGGTAGCAATCAGCCCCAGCATTTT
D gene: TRBD2; V gene: TRBV6-5; clone size: -; J gene: TRBJ2-5; CDR3 protein: CASSYEASGGQTQYF; CDR3 DNA: TGTGCCAGCAGTTACGAGGCTAGCGGGGGACAGACCCAGTACTTC
D gene: TRBD1; V gene: TRBV4-2; clone size: -; J gene: TRBJ1-1; CDR3 protein: CASRQGEQNTEAFF; CDR3 DNA: TGTGCCAGCAGACAGGGGGAGCAAAACACTGAAGCTTTCTTT
D gene: -; V gene: TRBV9; clone size: -; J gene: TRBJ1-4; CDR3 protein: CASSADSVRNELFF; CDR3 DNA: TGTGCCAGCAGCGCTGACAGTGTCCGAAATGAACTGTTTTTT
D gene: TRBD1; V gene: TRBV6-6; clone size: -; J gene: TRBJ2-1; CDR3 protein: CASISGQGLNNEQFF; CDR3 DNA: TGTGCCAGCATTAGCGGACAGGGTCTCAACAATGAGCAGTTCTTC
D gene: -; V gene: TRBV27; clone size: -; J gene: TRBJ2-5; CDR3 protein: CASSSPQGGGETQYF; CDR3 DNA: TGTGCCAGCAGTTCACCCCAGGGGGGAGGAGAGACCCAGTACTTC
D gene: TRBD2; V gene: TRBV2; clone size: -; J gene: TRBJ2-1; CDR3 protein: CASSEGLAGAGKFF; CDR3 DNA: TGTGCCAGCAGTGAAGGACTAGCGGGAGCCGGGAAGTTCTTC
D gene: -; V gene: TRBV2; clone size: -; J gene: TRBJ2-1; CDR3 protein: CASTYLGGSPGPYNEQFF; CDR3 DNA: TGTGCCAGCACCTACCTGGGAGGCTCACCCGGACCTTACAATGAGCAGTTCTTC
D gene: TRBD1; V gene: TRBV27; clone size: -; J gene: TRBJ1-6; CDR3 protein: CASSSTTETGGGSPLHF; CDR3 DNA: TGTGCCAGCAGTTCCACCACGGAGACAGGGGGGGGTTCACCCCTCCACTTT
D gene: TRBD1; V gene: TRBV5-1; clone size: -; J gene: TRBJ1-1; CDR3 protein: CASSWGDRGTTEAFF; CDR3 DNA: TGCGCCAGCAGCTGGGGGGACAGGGGGACCACTGAAGCTTTCTTT
D gene: -; V gene: TRBV6-5; clone size: -; J gene: TRBJ2-2; CDR3 protein: CASWDSNTGELFF; CDR3 DNA: TGTGCCAGCTGGGACTCCAACACCGGGGAGCTGTTTTTT
D gene: -; V gene: TRBV27; clone size: once; J gene: TRBJ1-1; CDR3 protein: CASSLGRGGAAEAFF; CDR3 DNA: TGTGCCAGCAGTTTAGGCCGTGGCGGGGCAGCTGAAGCTTTCTTT
D gene: -; V gene: TRBV4-2; clone size: once; J gene: TRBJ1-5; CDR3 protein: CASSQAQVNQPQHF; CDR3 DNA: TGTGCCAGCAGCCAAGCACAGGTCAATCAGCCCCAGCATTTT
D gene: TRBD1; V gene: TRBV19; clone size: -; J gene: TRBJ1-5; CDR3 protein: CASSIGQGAQPQHF; CDR3 DNA: TGTGCCAGTAGTATTGGACAGGGGGCTCAGCCCCAGCATTTT
D gene: -; V gene: TRBV7-8; clone size: -; J gene: TRBJ2-4; CDR3 protein: CASSLVGGLVAKNIQYF; CDR3 DNA: TGTGCCAGCAGCTTAGTTGGGGGCCTGGTAGCCAAAAACATTCAGTACTTC
D gene: -; V gene: TRBV4-3; clone size: -; J gene: TRBJ1-6; CDR3 protein: CASSQDRGYNSPLHF; CDR3 DNA: TGCGCCAGCAGCCAAGATCGGGGTTATAATTCACCCCTCCACTTT
D gene: TRBD2; V gene: TRBV5-1; clone size: -; J gene: TRBJ2-3; CDR3 protein: CASSFHPILADPGGTQYF; CDR3 DNA: TGCGCCAGCAGCTTCCACCCGATTCTAGCGGACCCCGGAGGTACGCAGTATTTT
D gene: TRBD2; V gene: TRBV7-2; clone size: few; J gene: TRBJ2-3; CDR3 protein: CASSLRKLAGAPDTQYF; CDR3 DNA: TGTGCCAGCAGCTTAAGAAAGCTAGCGGGGGCCCCAGATACGCAGTATTTT
D gene: -; V gene: TRBV7-9; clone size: once; J gene: TRBJ1-1; CDR3 protein: CASSSQLAGRKTTEAFF; CDR3 DNA: TGTGCCAGCAGCTCCCAGCTAGCCGGACGGAAGACAACTGAAGCTTTCTTT